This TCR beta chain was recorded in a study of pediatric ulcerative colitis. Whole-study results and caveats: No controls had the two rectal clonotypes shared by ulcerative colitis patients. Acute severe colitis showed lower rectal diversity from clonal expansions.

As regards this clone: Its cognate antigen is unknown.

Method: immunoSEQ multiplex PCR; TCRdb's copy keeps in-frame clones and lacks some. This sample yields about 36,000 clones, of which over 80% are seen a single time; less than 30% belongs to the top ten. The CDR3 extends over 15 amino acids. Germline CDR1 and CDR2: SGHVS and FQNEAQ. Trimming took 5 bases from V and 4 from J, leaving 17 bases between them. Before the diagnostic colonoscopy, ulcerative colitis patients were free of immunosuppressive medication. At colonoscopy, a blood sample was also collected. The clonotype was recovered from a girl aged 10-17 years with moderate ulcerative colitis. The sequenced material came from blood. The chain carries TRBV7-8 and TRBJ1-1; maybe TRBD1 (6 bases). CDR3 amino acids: CASSRGRRGGTEAFF. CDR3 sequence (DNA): TGTGCCAGCAGCAGGGGCCGGCGAGGGGGCACTGAAGCTTTCTTT.